What follows are 6 T cell receptor beta chains derived from one specimen sequenced in a study of monozygotic twins with inflammatory bowel disease. For each CDR3 protein, TCRdb gives one entry from its re-call of the 5' RACE reads, without DNA. The sample features some 210,000 distinct CDR3 sequences, with less than 2% in its top ten. The sequencing sample was made of blood. The source is a human donor with ulcerative colitis or Crohn's disease, or a healthy co-twin of an affected twin (not recorded which).

The chain is built from TRBV6-1 and TRBJ2-1; without DNA, the TCRdb call of TRBD1 cannot be checked. This CDR3 is 16 amino acids long. Germline V CDR1 and CDR2: MNHNS, SASEGT. The CDR3 loop reads CASTNNRASSYNEQFF.

J is TRBJ2-7 and V is TRBV10-3; the D call from TCRdb, TRBD2, cannot be confirmed without DNA. CDR1 and CDR2 from the germline V gene are ENHRY and SYGVKD. The CDR3 extends over 18 amino acids. This CDR3 is CAISESARVGESQYEQYF.

J is TRBJ2-7 and V is TRBV6-5; TCRdb selects TRBD2, and the lack of DNA leaves this call unchecked. This CDR3 region has 14 residues. From germline, CDR1 is MNHEY and CDR2 SVGAGI. The CDR3 loop is CASSYSGLENEQYF.

The chain recombines TRBV5-1 with TRBJ2-7; TCRdb picks TRBD1, but there is no DNA to check that call. This CDR3 comprises 17 residues. Germline CDR1 is SGHRS and CDR2 is YFSETQ. CDR3 amino acids: CASSLVRGREDSWEQYF.

The V gene is TRBV6-5, the J gene TRBJ2-5; the D gene TCRdb calls, TRBD1, cannot be checked with no DNA. Germline V gives CDR1 MNHEY, CDR2 SVGAGI. The CDR3 extends over 13 amino acids. The CDR3 reads CASSYQGRGTQYF.

The chain links TRBV5-1 to TRBJ2-6. There are 14 residues in the CDR3. Looked up from germline, CDR1 is SGHRS and CDR2 is YFSETQ. CDR3 residues: CTSSWGTGANVLTF.